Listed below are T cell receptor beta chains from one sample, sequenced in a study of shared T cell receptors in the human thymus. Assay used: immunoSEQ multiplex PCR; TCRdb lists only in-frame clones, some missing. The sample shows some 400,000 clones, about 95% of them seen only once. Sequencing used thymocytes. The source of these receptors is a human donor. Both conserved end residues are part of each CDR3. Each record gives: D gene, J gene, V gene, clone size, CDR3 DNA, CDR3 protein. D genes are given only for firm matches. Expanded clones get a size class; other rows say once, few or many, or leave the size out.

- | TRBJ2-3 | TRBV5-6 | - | TGTGCCAGCAGCGCTGGACAGCGGGATGTACTCGGAGATACGCAGTATTTT | CASSAGQRDVLGDTQYF
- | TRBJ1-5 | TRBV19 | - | TGTGCCAGTACCGGGACCGCAAGCAATCAGCCCCAGCATTTT | CASTGTASNQPQHF
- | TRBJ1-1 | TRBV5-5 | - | TGTGCCAGCAGCCCACACAGCATGAACACTGAAGCTTTCTTT | CASSPHSMNTEAFF
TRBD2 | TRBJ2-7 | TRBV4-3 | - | TGCGCCAGCAGCCATCATACTAGCGGGGTCTCCTACGAGCAGTACTTC | CASSHHTSGVSYEQYF
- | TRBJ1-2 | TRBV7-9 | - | TGTGCCAGCTGGGGGCATCAAATGGGGAACTATGGCTACACCTTC | CASWGHQMGNYGYTF
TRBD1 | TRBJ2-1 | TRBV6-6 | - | TGTGCCAGTACGAGGGGGCGCCCCGATGAGCAGTTCTTC | CASTRGRPDEQFF
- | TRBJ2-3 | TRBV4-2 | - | TGTGCCAGCAGCCACCCATCGGCCTCCGCCGGTAGGGATACGCAGTATTTT | CASSHPSASAGRDTQYF
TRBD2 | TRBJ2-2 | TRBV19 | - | TGTGCCAGTAGTATCCCGACTAGCGGGAGCCCCGGAACCGGGGAGCTGTTTTTT | CASSIPTSGSPGTGELFF
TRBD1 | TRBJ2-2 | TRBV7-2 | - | TGTGCCAGCAGCTCACCCGGGACAGGGGGCTCTCCCACAAAGCTGTTTTTT | CASSSPGTGGSPTKLFF
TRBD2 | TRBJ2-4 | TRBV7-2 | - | TGTGCCAGCAGCTCCATTAGCGGGAGGGCCAAAAACATTCAGTACTTC | CASSSISGRAKNIQYF
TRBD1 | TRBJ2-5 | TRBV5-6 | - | TGTGCCAGCAGCTGGGATCGGACAGGAGGTCAGGGGACCCAGTACTTC | CASSWDRTGGQGTQYF
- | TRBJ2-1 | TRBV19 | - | TGTGCCAGTAGTATGCACAATGAGCAGTTCTTC | CASSMHNEQFF
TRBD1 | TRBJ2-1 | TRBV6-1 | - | TGTGCCAGCAGTGAAGCGCCAGGGGGCGAAAACAATGAGCAGTTCTTC | CASSEAPGGENNEQFF
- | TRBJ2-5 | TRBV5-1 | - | TGCGCCAGCAGCTTGGGGGAGCAAGAGACCCAGTACTTC | CASSLGEQETQYF
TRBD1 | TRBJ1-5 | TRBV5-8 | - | TGTGCCAGCAGCTGGGGACAGGGCGTTTATAGCAATCAGCCCCAGCATTTT | CASSWGQGVYSNQPQHF
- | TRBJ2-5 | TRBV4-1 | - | TGCGCCAGCAGCCAAGATAAGGGACCGGGACGTGGCGTCGAAGAGACCCAGTACTTC | CASSQDKGPGRGVEETQYF
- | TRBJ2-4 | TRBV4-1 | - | TGCGCCAGCAGCCCCCCCCGGAATACCAAAAACATTCAGTACTTC | CASSPPRNTKNIQYF
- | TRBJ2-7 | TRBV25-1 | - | TGTGCCAGCAGTGGCCCACAGGGTGTTGGGTACGAGCAGTACTTC | CASSGPQGVGYEQYF
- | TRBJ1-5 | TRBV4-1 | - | TGCGCCAGCAGCCAGATCAGAGAGCAGCCCCAGCATTTT | CASSQIREQPQHF
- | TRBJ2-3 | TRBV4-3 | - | TGCGCCAGCAGCCAAGATCTGTGGGGCGCGCCTAGCACAGATACGCAGTATTTT | CASSQDLWGAPSTDTQYF
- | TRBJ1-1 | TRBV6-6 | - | TGTGCCAGCAGTTACGATCAGGGCAGAATCACTGAAGCTTTCTTT | CASSYDQGRITEAFF
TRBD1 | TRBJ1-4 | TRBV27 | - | TGTGCCAGCAGTTTATTAGCGTGGAGGGACAGGGCTGGGGGGACTAATGAAAAACTGTTTTTT | CASSLLAWRDRAGGTNEKLFF
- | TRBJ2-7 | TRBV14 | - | TGTGCCAGCAGCCAAGTCCCAGGGACCTACGAGCAGTACTTC | CASSQVPGTYEQYF
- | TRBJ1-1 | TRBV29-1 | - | TGCAGCGTTGAAGATCGTGGAACTTTCTTT | CSVEDRGTFF
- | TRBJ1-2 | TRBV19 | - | TGTGCCAGTAGTATTCCCGACACGTCTAACTATGGCTACACCTTC | CASSIPDTSNYGYTF
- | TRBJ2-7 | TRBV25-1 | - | TGTGCCAGCAGTGATAGCCAGAAGGACGGCCTACAGCAGTACTTC | CASSDSQKDGLQQYF
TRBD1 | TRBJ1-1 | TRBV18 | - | TGTGCCAGCTCAATCGACAGGGGGCTGAACACTGAAGCTTTCTTT | CASSIDRGLNTEAFF
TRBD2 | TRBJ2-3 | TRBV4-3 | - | TGCGCCAGCAGCCAAGAAGACCCGACCCGGGTAGCGGGCTCTAGCACAGATACGCAGTATTTT | CASSQEDPTRVAGSSTDTQYF
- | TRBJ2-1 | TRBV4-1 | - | TGCGCCAGCAGCCAAGGGTTTGTGGGGGGCCGCCGACAGTTCTTC | CASSQGFVGGRRQFF
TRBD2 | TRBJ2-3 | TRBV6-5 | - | TGTGCCAGCAGTTACAATGGGACGCCCAGGACTAGCGGCCAGTATTTT | CASSYNGTPRTSGQYF
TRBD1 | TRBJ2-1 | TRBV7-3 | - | TGTGCCAGCAGCTTAGGGACAGGGGGCCTCGATGAGCAGTTCTTC | CASSLGTGGLDEQFF
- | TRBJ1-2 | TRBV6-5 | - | TGTGCCAGCAGTTACTCGGGGCGAAAATCCAACTATGGCTACACCTTC | CASSYSGRKSNYGYTF
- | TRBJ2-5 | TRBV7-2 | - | TGTGCCAGCAGCTCTCATGACCGAAGAACGGGAGAGACCCAGTACTTC | CASSSHDRRTGETQYF
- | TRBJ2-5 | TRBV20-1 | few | TGCAGTGCTAGTGAGGAGACCCAGTACTTC | CSASEETQYF
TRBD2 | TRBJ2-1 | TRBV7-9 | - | TGTGCCAGCAGCACGACTAGCGGGAGCTCCTACAATGAGCAGTTCTTC | CASSTTSGSSYNEQFF
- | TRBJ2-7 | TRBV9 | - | TGTGCCAGCAGCGCCTCCGGGACTGGAAAAAAGCAGTACTTC | CASSASGTGKKQYF
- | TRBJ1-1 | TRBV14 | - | TGTGCCAGCAGCCAAGAATGGGATACGGGAGCTTTCTTT | CASSQEWDTGAFF
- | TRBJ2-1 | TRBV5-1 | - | TGCGCCAGCGAGGCGGGCCTCTCCTACAATGAGCAGTTCTTC | CASEAGLSYNEQFF
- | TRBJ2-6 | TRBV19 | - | TGTGCCAGTGCTAGGGGGACTGGGGCCAACGTCCTGACTTTC | CASARGTGANVLTF
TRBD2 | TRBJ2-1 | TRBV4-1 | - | TGCGCCAGCAGCCAAGATTCTACGGGTACTAGCGGTTACAATGAGCAGTTCTTC | CASSQDSTGTSGYNEQFF
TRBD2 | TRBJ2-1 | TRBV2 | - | TGTGCCAGCAATTCACTAGCGGGAGGAGATGAGCAGTTCTTC | CASNSLAGGDEQFF
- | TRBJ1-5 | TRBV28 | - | TGTGCCAGCAGGACTAGGGGAGGCAATCAGCCCCAGCATTTT | CASRTRGGNQPQHF
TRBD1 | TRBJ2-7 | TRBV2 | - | TGTGCCAGCAGCGAGGGACAGGAGGGGAACTACGAGCAGTACTTC | CASSEGQEGNYEQYF